The T cell receptor beta chain described here comes from a study of cytomegalovirus exposure and HLA in healthy donors. Whole-study findings and limits: Earlier results showed most TCR beta V segments being productive about 90% or about 30% of the time.

This clone was observed a single time. The antigen is not known. The germline gene is not matched at one end of the junction; a read error may be the cause. This CDR3 is also generated by other DNA sequences in the sample. PCR was performed using 60 Vbeta and 13 Jbeta primers. Some clones are missing from TCRdb's copy, which holds only in-frame ones; the method was immunoSEQ multiplex PCR. The sample carries under 150,000 clones, just under 85% recorded once. The length of the CDR3 is 15 residues. Germline CDR1 reads SEHNR; CDR2 reads FQNEAQ (reference sequence). The sample was PBMCs. The sequence was obtained from a boy between 2 and 10 years old in good health and CMV-seronegative. This rearrangement joins TRBV7-9 to TRBJ1-2, with D unclear. The CDR3 spells CASSYPGLSFYGYTF. CDR3 DNA sequence: TGCGCCAGCAGCTACCCAGGACTGAGCTTCTATGGCTACACCTTC.